A selection of T cell receptor beta chains follows, all from one sample in a study of blood T cell repertoires in COVID-19. Profiled with immunoSEQ multiplex PCR; TCRdb holds only in-frame clones, not every one. The sample has more than 40,000 clones, more than 85% seen once. The material sequenced was PBMCs or T cells enriched from blood (not recorded which). These receptors all come from a woman between 50 and 59 years old who had recovered from COVID-19. CDR3s include the opening cysteine and the closing phenylalanine or tryptophan. D genes are given only for firm matches. Size tells how often a clone was seen (once, few, many) or the class of an expanded clone, and some rows leave it out.

D gene,J gene,clone size,V gene,CDR3 protein,CDR3 DNA
.,TRBJ2-7,.,TRBV14,CASSQDLGSYEQYF,TGTGCCAGCAGCCAAGATCTCGGCTCCTACGAGCAGTACTTC
TRBD1,TRBJ1-4,.,TRBV28,CASSGGDRTTTNEKLFF,TGTGCCAGCAGTGGCGGGGACAGGACAACAACTAATGAAAAACTGTTTTTT
TRBD1,TRBJ1-1,.,TRBV28,CASSHGDRVNTEAFF,TGTGCCAGCAGTCATGGGGACAGGGTGAACACTGAAGCTTTCTTT
.,TRBJ2-3,.,TRBV7-2,CASSWYGGSSTDTQYF,TGTGCCAGCAGCTGGTACGGAGGGTCTAGCACAGATACGCAGTATTTT
TRBD2,TRBJ2-2,.,TRBV11-2,CASSLTAGGRIQELFF,TGTGCCAGCAGCTTGACGGCGGGAGGGCGGATTCAAGAGCTGTTTTTT
.,TRBJ2-3,.,TRBV7-8,CASSFPGSLTDTQYF,TGTGCCAGCAGCTTTCCCGGGAGTCTCACAGATACGCAGTATTTT
TRBD1,TRBJ2-2,.,TRBV18,CASSLGQGGTGELFF,TGTGCCAGCTCTCTCGGACAGGGTGGCACCGGGGAGCTGTTTTTT
.,TRBJ1-2,.,TRBV5-8,CASSSVTGLDYGYTF,TGTGCCAGCAGCTCGGTAACAGGGTTAGACTATGGCTACACCTTC
TRBD1,TRBJ2-3,.,TRBV5-1,CATKPHPGTGGGDTQYF,TGCGCCACCAAACCCCATCCCGGGACAGGGGGCGGAGATACGCAGTATTTT
TRBD1,TRBJ1-2,.,TRBV27,CASRSDRAHGYTF,TGTGCCAGCAGGAGCGACAGGGCCCATGGCTACACCTTC
.,TRBJ1-5,few,TRBV7-9,CASSFSENQPQHF,TGTGCCAGCAGCTTTTCCGAGAATCAGCCCCAGCATTTT
.,TRBJ1-1,.,TRBV7-8,CASSRSGFMNTEAFF,TGTGCCAGCAGCAGATCAGGGTTCATGAACACTGAAGCTTTCTTT
TRBD2,TRBJ2-1,.,TRBV28,CASSLASGGVYNEQFF,TGTGCCAGCAGTTTGGCTAGCGGGGGGGTATACAATGAGCAGTTCTTC
TRBD1,TRBJ1-1,.,TRBV28,CASSLSPRQGEAFF,TGTGCCAGCAGTTTATCCCCCCGACAGGGGGAAGCTTTCTTT
TRBD1,TRBJ1-2,few,TRBV30,CALSRTGSLAGYTF,TGTGCCTTATCACGGACAGGCTCCTTGGCTGGCTACACCTTC
TRBD1,TRBJ1-5,.,TRBV2,CASSMTGLTNQPQHF,TGTGCCAGCAGTATGACAGGGTTGACGAATCAGCCCCAGCATTTT
.,TRBJ2-5,.,TRBV6-5,CASSYYRGAGTQYF,TGTGCCAGCAGTTACTACCGGGGGGCAGGGACCCAGTACTTC
.,TRBJ1-1,few,TRBV30,CARQPWNTEAFF,TGTGCCCGACAGCCCTGGAACACTGAAGCTTTCTTT
.,TRBJ2-1,.,TRBV10-3,CAISRGLSRGRNEQFF,TGTGCCATCAGCCGCGGGTTGAGTCGCGGTAGAAATGAGCAGTTCTTC
.,TRBJ1-2,.,TRBV28,CASSQDTYGYTF,TGTGCCAGCAGTCAGGACACCTATGGCTACACCTTC
TRBD2,TRBJ2-3,.,TRBV19,CASSLGGDTQYF,TGTGCCAGTAGTTTGGGAGGGGATACGCAGTATTTT
TRBD2,TRBJ2-3,.,TRBV29-1,CSVEEWGTSGDTQYF,TGCAGCGTTGAAGAATGGGGGACTAGCGGGGATACGCAGTATTTT
TRBD1,TRBJ2-1,.,TRBV3-1/TRBV3-2,CASSRSTGSYNEQFF,TGTGCCAGCAGCCGCTCGACAGGGTCCTACAATGAGCAGTTCTTC
.,TRBJ1-1,.,TRBV28,CATRGGGNTEAFF,TGTGCCACCCGAGGGGGGGGGAACACTGAAGCTTTCTTT
TRBD1,TRBJ1-3,.,TRBV19,CASSILPGTDSGNTIYF,TGTGCCAGTAGTATACTACCGGGGACAGACTCTGGAAACACCATATATTTT
TRBD2,TRBJ2-5,.,TRBV7-9,CATLRGGEETQYF,TGTGCGACCCTCCGGGGGGGGGAAGAGACCCAGTACTTC
.,TRBJ1-3,.,TRBV19,CASSSRQAGNTIYF,TGTGCCAGTAGTAGCCGACAGGCTGGAAACACCATATATTTT
TRBD2,TRBJ2-1,.,TRBV7-8,CASSGGLAVYNEQFF,TGTGCCAGCAGCGGGGGACTAGCGGTATACAATGAGCAGTTCTTC
.,TRBJ1-2,.,TRBV19,CASSIASDSLYGYTF,TGTGCCAGTAGTATAGCTTCGGACAGCCTCTATGGCTACACCTTC
TRBD2,TRBJ2-5,.,TRBV6-5,CASSLSGKETQYF,TGTGCCAGCAGCCTTAGCGGGAAAGAGACCCAGTACTTC
TRBD2,TRBJ2-1,few,TRBV7-9,CASSLGPGLAGDMDEQFF,TGTGCCAGCAGCTTAGGACCTGGACTAGCGGGAGACATGGATGAGCAGTTCTTC
TRBD2,TRBJ2-7,.,TRBV7-2,CASRRTSGSSGEQYF,TGTGCCAGCAGAAGGACTAGCGGGAGTTCGGGCGAGCAGTACTTC
.,TRBJ1-2,.,TRBV18,CASSPDQRGNYGYTF,TGTGCCAGCTCACCAGACCAAAGGGGGAACTATGGCTACACCTTC
.,TRBJ2-2,.,TRBV18,CASPTPSSAAANTGELFF,TGTGCCAGCCCCACCCCCTCTTCCGCGGCAGCGAACACCGGGGAGCTGTTTTTT
TRBD1,TRBJ1-1,.,TRBV6-4,CASREGQGKSFF,TGTGCCAGCAGGGAGGGACAGGGGAAGTCTTTCTTT
TRBD2,TRBJ2-7,.,TRBV6-2/TRBV6-3,CASSLAGATSYEQYF,TGTGCCAGCAGTCTAGCGGGAGCTACCTCCTACGAGCAGTACTTC
TRBD1,TRBJ1-5,.,TRBV6-2/TRBV6-3,CASSTRDRLAGNQPQHF,TGTGCCAGCAGCACTCGGGACAGGCTAGCGGGCAATCAGCCCCAGCATTTT
.,TRBJ1-1,.,TRBV3-1/TRBV3-2,CASSQGEVGVAFF,TGTGCCAGCAGCCAAGGTGAGGTCGGGGTAGCTTTCTTT
.,TRBJ1-2,.,TRBV10-3,CAIRAARGTYGYTF,TGTGCCATCAGGGCCGCCAGGGGTACCTATGGCTACACCTTC
.,TRBJ2-7,.,TRBV3-1/TRBV3-2,CASSQGIGSGTYEQYF,TGTGCCAGCAGCCAAGGAATAGGGTCCGGGACCTACGAGCAGTACTTC
.,TRBJ2-3,.,TRBV10-3,CAISLAEAAYTDTQYF,TGTGCCATCAGCCTCGCCGAGGCGGCCTACACAGATACGCAGTATTTT
TRBD1,TRBJ2-5,.,TRBV7-6,CASSSTGGTEGETQYF,TGTGCCAGCAGCTCTACAGGGGGCACCGAGGGGGAGACCCAGTACTTC
TRBD1,TRBJ1-1,once,TRBV28,CASSQQGTGEAFF,TGTGCCAGCAGCCAACAGGGGACGGGTGAAGCTTTCTTT
.,TRBJ2-1,.,TRBV7-2,CASSFPGVYNEQFF,TGTGCCAGCAGCTTCCCCGGGGTATACAATGAGCAGTTCTTC
.,TRBJ1-5,.,TRBV12-3/TRBV12-4,CASSKDIEQPQHF,TGTGCCAGCAGTAAGGACATAGAACAGCCCCAGCATTTT
.,TRBJ2-1,.,TRBV6-5,CASSHRESYNEQFF,TGTGCCAGCAGTCACAGGGAATCCTACAATGAGCAGTTCTTC
.,TRBJ2-3,.,TRBV7-2,CASSLNSPSTDTQYF,TGTGCCAGCAGCTTAAACAGCCCTAGCACAGATACGCAGTATTTT
TRBD2,TRBJ2-3,few,TRBV29-1,CSVGGGASTDTQYF,TGCAGCGTTGGGGGAGGGGCCAGCACAGATACGCAGTATTTT
.,TRBJ1-1,.,TRBV5-5,CASSLLGRDTEAFF,TGTGCCAGCAGCTTGTTAGGGAGAGACACTGAAGCTTTCTTT
TRBD2,TRBJ2-5,once,TRBV9,CASSRTSGVEETQYF,TGTGCCAGCAGCCGGACTAGCGGGGTCGAGGAGACCCAGTACTTC
.,TRBJ2-3,.,TRBV11-3,CASSSRLEADTQYF,TGTGCCAGCAGCTCAAGACTGGAGGCAGATACGCAGTATTTT
.,TRBJ1-3,.,TRBV10-1,CASSEGGDGNTIYF,TGCGCCAGCAGTGAGGGAGGCGATGGAAACACCATATATTTT
.,TRBJ1-2,.,TRBV28,CASSSPQGATGGYTF,TGTGCCAGCAGTTCCCCCCAAGGGGCAACTGGTGGCTACACCTTC
TRBD2,TRBJ2-2,once,TRBV19,CASTRRSQTVGGETGELFF,TGTGCCAGTACCCGCCGGTCTCAAACAGTGGGGGGGGAAACCGGGGAGCTGTTTTTT
.,TRBJ1-1,.,TRBV4-3,CASSHHSSRVNTEAFF,TGCGCCAGCAGCCACCACAGCTCGAGGGTGAACACTGAAGCTTTCTTT
.,TRBJ2-1,.,TRBV24-1,CATSDLSDTYNEQFF,TGTGCCACCAGTGATTTGTCGGACACATACAATGAGCAGTTCTTC
.,TRBJ2-7,few,TRBV6-2/TRBV6-3,CASSYPQGVLSYEQYF,TGTGCCAGCAGTTACCCGCAAGGGGTCCTCTCCTACGAGCAGTACTTC
.,TRBJ1-1,.,TRBV3-1/TRBV3-2,CASSQDNRKNTEAFF,TGTGCCAGCAGCCAAGATAACAGAAAGAACACTGAAGCTTTCTTT
.,TRBJ2-1,.,TRBV4-2,CASSLLGTDSYNEQFF,TGTGCCAGCAGCCTGCTGGGGACTGACTCCTACAATGAGCAGTTCTTC